The next 18 T cell receptor beta chains were all read from a single sample in a study of T cell responses to AZD1222 COVID-19 vaccine. Only in-frame clones appear in the TCRdb table, and some are missing; sequencing was by immunoSEQ multiplex PCR. The sample records 150,000 to 200,000 clones, about 86% being singletons. Material: peripheral blood, obtained on day 0 of AZD1222 vaccination. Every receptor here comes from an adult in good health.

This chain links TRBV7-9 with TRBJ1-3; D not certain. This CDR3 region has 14 residues. V lost 4 bases and J lost 2, with 9 bases in between. Germline lookup yields CDR1 SEHNR and CDR2 FQNEAQ (reference sequence). In nucleotides, the CDR3 is TGTGCCAGCAGCTCGTCAGTTACTGGAAACACCATATATTTT. It translates to CASSSSVTGNTIYF.

This rearrangement joins TRBV7-3 to TRBJ1-5; D gene ambiguous. The CDR3 has 15 amino acids. The germline V and J ends were trimmed by 5 bases and 1 base, with 12 bases remaining between them. Germline lookup yields CDR1 SGHTA and CDR2 FQGTGA. The CDR3 bases are TGTGCCAGCAGCCCGGACGGACTAAGCAATCAGCCCCAGCATTTT. Protein sequence: CASSPDGLSNQPQHF.

This clone was observed once. V and J are TRBV5-6 and TRBJ2-2; TRBD1 matches 10 bases. The germline gives CDR1 SGHDT, CDR2 YYEEEE. The CDR3 has 16 residues. J lost 7 bases, V lost 4 bases, and 10 bases had no gene match. CDR3 coding DNA: TGTGCCAGCAGCCAAGACAGGGGGCAAGTTATCGGGGAGCTGTTTTTT. It encodes CASSQDRGQVIGELFF.

The rearrangement joins TRBV5-4 to TRBJ1-1, with D perhaps matching TRBD1 (6 bases). The ends were cut back, 1 base at V and 2 bases at J, with 12 bases in the middle. The CDR3 loop spans 15 amino acids. Germline V lookup: CDR1 SGHNT, CDR2 YYREEE (reference sequence). The CDR3 nucleotides read TGTGCCAGCAGCTTGATCGCCAGGGGTAACACTGAAGCTTTCTTT. This sequence encodes CASSLIARGNTEAFF. The whole variable domain, filled in from reference TRBV5-4 and TRBJ1-1, reads ETGVTQSPTHLIKTRGQQVTLRCSSQSGHNTVSWYQQALGQGPQFIFQYYREEENGRGNFPPRFSGLQFPNYSSELNVNALELDDSALYLCASSLIARGNTEAFFGQGTRLTVV.

The chain couples TRBV14 to TRBJ2-7; 9 positions agree with TRBD2. The germline gives CDR1 SGHDN, CDR2 FVKESK. There are 14 residues in the CDR3. The ends lost 4 bases at V and 2 bases at J; junction bases unmatched: 3. In DNA form, the CDR3 reads TGTGCCAGCAGCCCCGCGGGGGGGACCTACGAGCAGTACTTC. This sequence encodes CASSPAGGTYEQYF.

This clone was counted once. The chain couples TRBV27 to TRBJ2-1, with a possible D match to TRBD2 (7 bases). V was shortened by 3 bases and J by 4 bases, with 19 bases between the two germline ends. The germline gives CDR1 MNHEY, CDR2 SMNVEV (reference sequence). The CDR3 is 17 amino acids. The CDR3 DNA reads TGTGCCAGCAGTTTTTACCAAACGGGGGGCCTATACAATGAGCAGTTCTTC. Its translation: CASSFYQTGGLYNEQFF.

Concerning this clone itself: This sample includes further DNA sequences coding for the same CDR3. The chain employs TRBV5-1 and TRBJ2-7, with TRBD2 identical over 12 bases. The CDR3 covers 14 residues. With 5 bases clipped from V and 2 bases from J, the junction kept 2 bases outside the gene matches. Germline CDR1 and CDR2: SGHRS and YFSETQ. The CDR3 sequence is CASSRTSGAYEQYF. The CDR3 bases are TGCGCCAGCAGTCGGACTAGCGGGGCCTACGAGCAGTACTTC. The full variable domain, rest sourced from reference TRBV5-1 and TRBJ2-7, is KAGVTQTPRYLIKTRGQQVTLSCSPISGHRSVSWYQQTPGQGLQFLFEYFSETQRNKGNFPGRFSGRQFSNSRSEMNVSTLELGDSALYLCASSRTSGAYEQYFGPGTRLTVT.

This clone was found many times. The rearrangement links TRBV24-1 to TRBJ1-5, with no clear D. The ends were cut back, 4 bases at V and 7 bases at J, with 7 bases in the middle. The V gene's germline CDR1 is KGHDR and CDR2 SFDVKD. The CDR3 extends over 12 amino acids. The DNA of the CDR3 is TGTGCCACCAGTGACCCCGAACAGCCCCAGCATTTT. Translating gives CATSDPEQPQHF.

This clone was seen a single time. J is TRBJ2-5 and V is TRBV28, with D possibly TRBD2 on 5 matching bases. The CDR3 is 16 amino acids. V gave up 7 bases and J gave up 2 bases, with 20 bases separating them. Per the germline V gene, CDR1 is MDHEN and CDR2 is SYDVKM. CDR3 sequence (DNA): TGTGCCAGCACCTCCCCCGGCGGGCAGCTTCAAGAGACCCAGTACTTC. This codes for CASTSPGGQLQETQYF.

This chain uses TRBV6-2 or TRBV6-3 with TRBJ2-7; D not resolved. Germline assignment: CDR1 MNHEY and CDR2 SVGEGT. This CDR3 is built from 14 residues. V lost 6 bases to trimming and J lost 8 bases, with 20 bases between them. CDR3 bases: TGTGCCAGCAGCCCACCATCATCCCTCACCCAGCAGTACTTC. Translated, it gives CASSPPSSLTQQYF.

The chain has TRBV19 and TRBJ1-2; D is perhaps TRBD1 (5 bases). Trimming removed 9 bases from V and 5 bases from J, with 34 bases in between. Germline V CDR1 and CDR2: LNHDA, SQIVND (reference sequence). The CDR3 has 19 residues. The CDR3 DNA reads TGTGCCAGCCGTAACCCCCCCGCAGGGCGTCCGCTCCCTCAATATGGCTACACCTTC. The encoded protein is CASRNPPAGRPLPQYGYTF.

This chain connects TRBV7-2 to TRBJ2-3, with 10 bases aligning to TRBD2. Germline CDR1 SGHTA, CDR2 FQGNSA. V shed 2 bases, J shed 2 bases, and the junction held 1 base outside the gene matches. The CDR3 has 15 amino acids. CDR3 coding DNA: TGTGCCAGCAGCTTAACTAGCGGGATCACAGATACGCAGTATTTT. This sequence encodes CASSLTSGITDTQYF.

The V and J genes are TRBV3-1 (or the pseudogene TRBV3-2) and TRBJ2-7; the D gene is possibly TRBD1 (8 bases). The CDR3 loop spans 14 amino acids. Trimming took 4 bases from V and 4 from J, leaving 14 bases between them. The germline gives CDR1 LGHDT, CDR2 YNNKEL (reference sequence). CDR3 loop: CASSPNRGGYEQYF. The CDR3 nucleotides read TGTGCCAGCAGCCCGAACAGGGGGGGGTACGAGCAGTACTTC.

V and J are TRBV28 and TRBJ1-5, with D maybe TRBD1 (5 bases). The CDR3 totals 15 residues. Germline CDR1 reads MDHEN; CDR2 reads SYDVKM. V lost 2 bases to trimming and J lost 3 bases, with 11 bases between them. The CDR3 spells CASSLAGGPNQPQHF. CDR3 nucleotide sequence: TGTGCCAGCAGTTTAGCCGGGGGTCCCAATCAGCCCCAGCATTTT. The full variable domain, with the rest looked up from reference TRBV28 and TRBJ1-5, is DVKVTQSSRYLVKRTGEKVFLECVQDMDHENMFWYRQDPGLGLRLIYFSYDVKMKEKGDIPEGYSVSREKKERFSLILESASTNQTSMYLCASSLAGGPNQPQHFGDGTRLSIL.

This chain connects TRBV6-2 or TRBV6-3 to TRBJ1-5, with TRBD1 matching 12 bases. This CDR3 comprises 16 residues. Germline CDR1 and CDR2: MNHEY and SVGEGT. The junction had 6 bases not matched to a gene; V was cut back by 5 bases and J by 4 bases. CDR3 DNA: TGTGCCAGCAGTCCCCGGGACAGGGGGCGTAATCAGCCCCAGCATTTT. This codes for CASSPRDRGRNQPQHF.

The chain uses TRBV19 and TRBJ2-1; D not certain. V gave up 5 bases and J gave up 7 bases, with 6 bases separating them. Germline assignment: CDR1 LNHDA and CDR2 SQIVND (reference sequence). This CDR3 contains 11 residues. CDR3 nucleotides: TGTGCCAGTAGTTTGGGGAATGAGCAGTTCTTC. Its translation: CASSLGNEQFF.

This chain joins TRBV28 and TRBJ1-5, with D tentatively TRBD1 (5 bases). The CDR3 spans 14 residues. Germline CDR1 MDHEN, CDR2 SYDVKM. V lost 1 base and J 11 bases, leaving 15 bases between the germline ends. The DNA of the CDR3 is TGTGCCAGCAGTTTATTGGACACCGTAGGGTCCCAGCATTTT. Encoded protein: CASSLLDTVGSQHF. The whole variable domain, filled in from reference TRBV28 and TRBJ1-5, reads DVKVTQSSRYLVKRTGEKVFLECVQDMDHENMFWYRQDPGLGLRLIYFSYDVKMKEKGDIPEGYSVSREKKERFSLILESASTNQTSMYLCASSLLDTVGSQHFGDGTRLSIL.

This rearrangement joins TRBV11-3 to TRBJ2-5; a weak D match, TRBD2 (6 bases). Germline V gene sequence: CDR1 SGHNT, CDR2 YENEEA. Between the trimmed V and J ends, which lost 4 bases and 5 bases, there was a span of 8 bases. The CDR3 spans 12 residues. The CDR3 region is CASSSRGETQYF. In nucleotides, the CDR3 is TGTGCCAGCAGCTCTCGGGGGGAGACCCAGTACTTC.